The present TCR beta chain was sequenced within a study of T cells in localized non-small cell lung cancer. Overall study results and limits: Of the tissues analyzed, uninvolved adjacent lung showed maximal T cell clonality, greater than tumor. Only one tumor region was sequenced, so heterogeneity remains possible. Out of the top 100 tumor clones, a median approximately 57 were seen in adjacent lung.

This CDR3 is 13 amino acids long. V shed 0 bases and J shed 4 bases, with 9 bases lying between them. Germline values: CDR1 GTSNPN, CDR2 SVGIG (reference sequence). Libraries were prepared by immunoSEQ multiplex PCR; TCRdb keeps only in-frame clonotypes and omits some of them. Here the sample spans about 77,000 clones, around 89% being singletons. For this clone: What it binds is unknown.

The chain recombines TRBV30 with TRBJ1-2; D remains unclear. Specimen: peripheral blood, collected before any cancer treatment. The sequence was collected from a woman aged 35 to 70 with stage I squamous cell lung carcinoma. The CDR3 spells CAWSVPVPYGYTF. CDR3 in DNA: TGTGCCTGGAGTGTTCCCGTGCCCTATGGCTACACCTTC. The full variable domain, in which reference TRBV30 and TRBJ1-2 provide the parts outside the CDR3, is SQTIHQWPATLVQPVGSPLSLECTVEGTSNPNLYWYRQAAGRGLQLLFYSVGIGQISSEVPQNLSASRPQDRQFILSSKKLLLSDSGFYLCAWSVPVPYGYTFGSGTRLTVV.